The 9 T cell receptor beta chains below were found in one sample sequenced in a study of cytomegalovirus exposure and HLA in healthy donors. Generated by immunoSEQ multiplex PCR, the TCRdb table keeps only in-frame clones and is missing some. The sample consists of nearly 110,000 clones, 88% of them appearing once. Sequences were obtained from PBMCs. Source of these receptors: a woman between 18 and 29 years old in good health and CMV-seropositive.

V and J are TRBV4-1 and TRBJ1-1, with a tentative D call TRBD1 (6 bases). Germline assignment: CDR1 MGHRA and CDR2 YSYEKL. V lost 0 bases, J lost 4 bases, and 12 bases lay in between. The CDR3 covers 15 residues. In DNA form, the CDR3 reads TGCGCCAGCAGCCAAGAATTGGGGGCGCCCACTGAAGCTTTCTTT. Amino acid sequence: CASSQELGAPTEAFF.

The chain links TRBV27 to TRBJ1-1; weak D call: TRBD1 (5 bases). CDR3 length: 17 amino acids. Between the trimmed V and J ends, which lost 4 bases and 0 bases, there was a span of 18 bases. Per germline, CDR1 MNHEY and CDR2 SMNVEV (reference sequence). Here the CDR3 DNA reads TGTGCCAGCAGTTCTAGGAGCCGGGGGGGGATGAACACTGAAGCTTTCTTT. Its protein is CASSSRSRGGMNTEAFF.

The chain carries TRBV5-4 and TRBJ1-5; 10 positions agree with TRBD1. The ends lost 4 bases at V and 2 bases at J; junction bases unmatched: 3. This CDR3 contains 15 residues. Germline CDR1 reads SGHNT; CDR2 reads YYREEE (reference sequence). DNA for the CDR3: TGTGCCAGCAGCCCGGGGACAGGGGGCAATCAGCCCCAGCATTTT. Translated: CASSPGTGGNQPQHF.

The CDR3 reads CASSLTGPNQPQHF. The CDR3 DNA is TGTGCCAGCAGCCTCACAGGCCCCAATCAGCCCCAGCATTTT. The chain recombines TRBV28 with TRBJ1-5; D may be TRBD1 (5 bases). CDR1 is MDHEN, CDR2 SYDVKM, per germline. The CDR3 is 14 residues long. V lost 6 bases and J 3 bases, leaving 12 bases between the germline ends.

The sample holds one count of this clone. V usage is TRBV18 and J usage is TRBJ1-3; 12 bases align to TRBD1. The CDR3 totals 15 residues. V shed 3 bases and J 5 bases; nucleotides not matched to a gene: 2. From germline, CDR1 is KGHSH and CDR2 LQKENI. The CDR3 here is CASSPGQGARNTIYF. The CDR3 region has the DNA TGTGCCAGCTCACCGGGACAGGGGGCACGAAACACCATATATTTT.

The chain carries TRBV28 and TRBJ1-6; D is unresolved. This CDR3 spans 13 amino acids. Germline lookup yields CDR1 MDHEN and CDR2 SYDVKM. The ends were cut back, 3 bases at V and 7 bases at J, with 7 bases in the middle. This CDR3 reads CASSFRLNSPLHF. The CDR3 nucleotides read TGTGCCAGCAGTTTCAGACTGAATTCACCCCTCCACTTT.

The J gene is TRBJ1-1, the V gene TRBV19; maybe TRBD1 (5 bases). CDR1 is LNHDA, CDR2 SQIVND, per germline (reference sequence). The CDR3 sequence is 12 residues long. Trimming left V 5 bases short and J 3 bases short, with 7 bases between. The CDR3 bases are TGTGCCAGTAGTCGGGGGGACACTGAAGCTTTCTTT. This translates into CASSRGDTEAFF. The full variable domain, its missing parts supplied by reference TRBV19 and TRBJ1-1, is DGGITQSPKYLFRKEGQNVTLSCEQNLNHDAMYWYRQDPGQGLRLIYYSQIVNDFQKGDIAEGYSVSREKKESFPLTVTSAQKNPTAFYLCASSRGDTEAFFGQGTRLTVV.

The V gene is TRBV15, the J gene TRBJ2-1; a weak D match, TRBD2 (6 bases). Looked up from germline, CDR1 is LNHNV and CDR2 is YYDKDF (reference sequence). The CDR3 spans 16 residues. V lost 0 bases, J lost 10 bases, and 19 bases lay in between. As DNA, the CDR3 is TGTGCCACCAGCAGAGATCAGAGACTAGTGGCGAACGAGCAGTTCTTC. Amino acids: CATSRDQRLVANEQFF.

The CDR3 DNA is TGTGCCAGCAGCCTGTACAGGGTGGACTATGGCTACACCTTC. Translated: CASSLYRVDYGYTF. The J gene is TRBJ1-2, the V gene TRBV7-2; possible D gene TRBD1, 6 bases. CDR3 length: 14 amino acids. V was pared by 5 bases and J by 3 bases, with 13 bases between. Germline V CDR1 and CDR2: SGHTA, FQGNSA.